Presented here are 13 T cell receptor beta chains from one specimen sequenced in a study of blood T cells in healthy people across ages. For the second PCR, which ran for about 6 to 12 cycles, a sample-barcoded 5' primer and a J-beta primer mix were used. Each CDR3 protein gets one entry after TCRdb re-called the 5' RACE reads with MiXCR. Of approximately 670,000 distinct CDR3 sequences listed, 40% to 45% are singletons. The sequencing input was blood. Receptor source: a man older than 75 in good health.

This clonotype was detected only a few times. This chain links TRBV18 with TRBJ2-5; the match to TRBD2 covers 8 bases. V dropped 3 bases and J dropped 3; count of bases not matched to a gene: 3. This CDR3 is 14 amino acids long. The germline V gene encodes CDR1 KGHSH and CDR2 LQKENI. CDR3 nucleotides: TGTGCCAGCTCACCGCGGGGACTAGAAGAGACCCAGTACTTC. The encoded protein is CASSPRGLEETQYF.

This clonotype came up a few times. V and J are TRBV27 and TRBJ2-6; D gene uncertain. The germline V and J ends were trimmed by 2 bases and 0 bases, with 5 bases remaining between them. The CDR3 has 15 amino acids. Germline V gene data show CDR1 as MNHEY and CDR2 as SMNVEV (reference sequence). The CDR3 protein is CASSLIPSGANVLTF. The CDR3 DNA is TGTGCCAGCAGTTTAATCCCCTCTGGGGCCAACGTCCTGACTTTC.

The V and J genes are TRBV3-1 and TRBJ2-7; 9 nucleotides align to TRBD2. Germline values: CDR1 LGHDT, CDR2 YNNKEL (reference sequence). J gave up 7 bases and V 0 bases, and 4 bases lay outside the gene matches. The CDR3 runs 14 residues. The CDR3 is CASSQDLAGREQYF. The CDR3, as DNA: TGTGCCAGCAGCCAAGATCTAGCGGGGAGGGAGCAGTACTTC.

This clonotype was picked up one time. The chain is built from TRBV20-1 and TRBJ2-5; TRBD1 might be the D (6 bases). The J call may be wrong; the DNA end is better matched by TRBJ2-7. Germline CDR1 is DFQATT and CDR2 is SNEGSKA (reference sequence). The CDR3 extends over 10 amino acids. In nucleotides, the CDR3 is TGCACCCGACAGGACTACGAGCAGTACTTC. Its translation: CTRQDYEQYF.

The chain employs TRBV20-1 and TRBJ1-1; no firm D call. From germline, CDR1 is DFQATT and CDR2 SNEGSKA (reference sequence). The CDR3 runs to 14 residues. V lost 4 bases, J lost 4 bases, and 16 bases lay in between. In nucleotides, the CDR3 is TGCAGTGCTATTTGGACTAAGGGTACCACTGAAGCTTTCTTT. Residues: CSAIWTKGTTEAFF.

The chain uses TRBV7-9 and TRBJ2-5, with a weak D call TRBD1 (5 bases). Germline CDR1 is SEHNR and CDR2 is FQNEAQ (reference sequence). Between the trimmed V and J ends, which lost 5 bases and 2 bases, there was a span of 9 bases. There are 13 residues in the CDR3. The CDR3 DNA reads TGTGCCAGCAGCATGACAGCTCAAGAGACCCAGTACTTC. Translated: CASSMTAQETQYF.

This clonotype was found many times. The rearrangement uses TRBV29-1 and TRBJ2-7; D perhaps matches TRBD2 (6 bases). The CDR3 extends over 15 amino acids. Trimming shortened V by 0 bases and J by 2 bases, and 14 bases separated the two germline ends. Germline CDR1 and CDR2: SQVTM and ANQGSEA. The CDR3 nucleotides read TGCAGCGTTGAAGATCGGAGGGGCCAAACCTACGAGCAGTACTTC. Amino acid sequence: CSVEDRRGQTYEQYF.

The J gene is TRBJ1-2, the V gene TRBV4-3; a possible D gene is TRBD1 (6 bases). CDR3 length equals 15 residues. Trimming took off 0 bases at V and 8 bases at J, with 16 bases between the two ends. The germline V gene encodes CDR1 LGHNA and CDR2 YSLEER. DNA for the CDR3: TGCGCCAGCAGCCAAGATACGGGGGCATCGGGGGGCTACACCTTC. It encodes CASSQDTGASGGYTF.

The rearrangement links TRBV5-1 to TRBJ2-3; D is perhaps TRBD2 (5 bases). Germline-derived CDR1 and CDR2 are SGHRS and YFSETQ. The CDR3 covers 16 residues. V lost 5 bases and J lost 0, with 16 bases in between. The CDR3 DNA reads TGCGCCAGCAGAATAAGAGGGCAAGAAAGCACAGATACGCAGTATTTT. Its protein is CASRIRGQESTDTQYF. Full variable domain (remainder filled in from reference TRBV5-1 and TRBJ2-3): KAGVTQTPRYLIKTRGQQVTLSCSPISGHRSVSWYQQTPGQGLQFLFEYFSETQRNKGNFPGRFSGRQFSNSRSEMNVSTLELGDSALYLCASRIRGQESTDTQYFGPGTRLTVL.

The chain joins TRBV12-3 or TRBV12-4 to TRBJ2-3; TRBD2 matches at 8 bases. Trimming took 11 bases from V and 2 from J; bases not matched to a gene: 3. The CDR3 has 12 residues. CDR3 in amino acids: CAGRGDTDTQYF. The CDR3 DNA is TGTGCCGGGCGGGGGGACACAGATACGCAGTATTTT.

V usage is TRBV15 and J usage is TRBJ2-3; 9 nucleotides agree with TRBD1. This CDR3 has 18 amino acids. The J segment lost 2 bases and the V segment lost 1 base, leaving 10 bases of the junction unmatched. Germline-derived CDR1 and CDR2 are LNHNV and YYDKDF (reference sequence). CDR3 region: CATSRGTGERGATDTQYF. CDR3 sequence (DNA): TGTGCCACCAGCAGAGGGACAGGGGAAAGGGGGGCCACAGATACGCAGTATTTT.

This clonotype was counted a few times. This chain joins TRBV6-2 or TRBV6-3 and TRBJ2-7; D is undetermined. From germline, CDR1 is MNHEY and CDR2 SVGEGT. The V end was cut by 8 bases, the J end by 3 bases, with 20 bases between. The CDR3 loop spans 15 amino acids. CDR3 amino acids: CASHPAGLMNYEQYF. The DNA of the CDR3 is TGTGCCAGCCACCCGGCAGGCTTGATGAACTACGAGCAGTACTTC.

The V call is TRBV20-1, the J call TRBJ2-7; TRBD2 aligns across 7 bases. CDR3 size: 12 residues. The germline gives CDR1 DFQATT, CDR2 SNEGSKA (reference sequence). With V trimmed by 6 bases and J by 2 bases, 4 bases remained unmatched. The CDR3 is CSAAGTTYEQYF. The CDR3 region has the DNA TGCAGTGCCGCCGGGACTACCTACGAGCAGTACTTC.